This TCR beta chain derives from a study of blood T cell repertoires in COVID-19. Study-level information: The study drew acute and convalescent COVID-19 samples from the United States, Italy and Spain. The analysed material was cDNA or gDNA that came from T cells, B-cell-depleted T cells, or PBMCs.

Enrolled during active infection, Seattle patients were then followed longitudinally. Assay used: immunoSEQ multiplex PCR; TCRdb lists only in-frame clones, some missing. The sample contains about 170,000 clones, around four fifths of which appear only once. Sequencing input: peripheral blood. The clonotype originates from a woman in her 70s with COVID-19, enrolled during active disease.

The CDR3 DNA sequence: TGTGCCAGCAGCCTACGTTCGTACACTGAAGCTTTCTTT. Protein product: CASSLRSYTEAFF. The genes are TRBV28 and TRBJ1-1; D unresolved. The CDR3 loop spans 13 amino acids. Trimming stripped 6 bases from V and 3 bases from J, with 11 bases between. Looked up from germline, CDR1 is MDHEN and CDR2 is SYDVKM.